This T cell receptor beta chain originates from a study of T cell changes during pregnancy in multiple sclerosis. Produced via immunoSEQ multiplex PCR; TCRdb's table is partial and in-frame only. The sample lists roughly 59,000 clones, about 94% occurring once. Unmatched junction bases numbered 6, after V lost 4 bases and J lost 5 bases. Germline lookup yields CDR1 MGHRA and CDR2 YSYEKL. This CDR3 has 14 amino acids. The TCR comes from a female donor with multiple sclerosis, enrolled in a pregnancy study. The chain carries TRBV4-1 and TRBJ1-2, with TRBD1 matching 8 bases. The sequencing used CD8+ T cells from peripheral blood mononuclear cells, collected in the second trimester of pregnancy. This CDR3 is CASSLRTGRYGYTF. The CDR3 DNA reads TGCGCCAGCAGCCTACGGACAGGGAGATATGGCTACACCTTC.